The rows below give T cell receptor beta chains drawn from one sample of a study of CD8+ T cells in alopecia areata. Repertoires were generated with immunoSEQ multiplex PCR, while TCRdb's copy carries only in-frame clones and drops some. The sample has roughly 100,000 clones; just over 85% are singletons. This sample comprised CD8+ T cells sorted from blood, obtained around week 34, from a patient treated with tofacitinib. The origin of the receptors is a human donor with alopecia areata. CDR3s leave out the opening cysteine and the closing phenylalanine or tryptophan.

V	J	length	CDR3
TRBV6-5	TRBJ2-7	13	ASSYSQAHGYEQY
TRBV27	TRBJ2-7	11	ASSDRGNTEQY
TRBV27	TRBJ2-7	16	ASSLSATMGGGPYEQY
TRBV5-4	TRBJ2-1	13	ASSLNALAGNEQF
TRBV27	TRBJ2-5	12	ASSPRLASETQY
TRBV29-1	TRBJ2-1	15	SVEGSRSSGSYNEQF
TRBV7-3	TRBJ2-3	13	ASSSGTLPGDTQY
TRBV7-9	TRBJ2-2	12	ASSSGANTGELF
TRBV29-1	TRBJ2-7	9	SVESVYEQY
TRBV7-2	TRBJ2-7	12	ASSRGPGGNEQY
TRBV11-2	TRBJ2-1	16	ASSSGTSGRGLADEQF
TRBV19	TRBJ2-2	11	ASSIGPAGELF
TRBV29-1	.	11	SVVDRGNYEQY
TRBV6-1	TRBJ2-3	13	ASTPLAGGTDTQY
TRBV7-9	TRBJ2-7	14	ASSKSGTLSSYEQY
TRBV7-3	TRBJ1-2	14	ASSLVGGEKVYGYT
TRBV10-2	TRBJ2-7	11	ASKTTGDYEQY
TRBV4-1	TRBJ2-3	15	ASSQETAFPILDTQY
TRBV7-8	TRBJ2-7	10	ASSHSSYEQY
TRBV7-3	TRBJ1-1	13	ASSLTGPPGTEAF
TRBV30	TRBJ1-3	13	AWEEGGGTGNTIY
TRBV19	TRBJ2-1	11	ASSIDRRNEQF
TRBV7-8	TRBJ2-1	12	ASSLVGGAFEQF